The 14 T cell receptor beta chains below come from one sample, sequenced in a study of blood T cell repertoires in COVID-19. The table came from immunoSEQ multiplex PCR; TCRdb's copy has only in-frame clones and leaves some out. The profile covers 390,000 or so clones, with 70% to 90% appearing a single time and about 10% taken by the ten largest. The source material was peripheral blood. The receptors here all came from a woman between 25 and 40 years old with COVID-19, enrolled during active disease.

V and J are TRBV2 and TRBJ1-1; tentatively, D is TRBD1 (6 bases). V lost 6 bases and J 1 base, leaving 15 bases between the germline ends. Germline lookup yields CDR1 SNHLY and CDR2 FYNNEI. The length of the CDR3 is 15 residues. DNA for the CDR3: TGTGCCAGCAGGGAAACAGGGTCCTGGAACACTGAAGCTTTCTTT. Protein product: CASRETGSWNTEAFF. The variable domain in full, with the rest retrieved from reference TRBV2 and TRBJ1-1, is EPEVTQTPSHQVTQMGQEVILRCVPISNHLYFYWYRQILGQKVEFLVSFYNNEISEKSEIFDDQFSVERPDGSNFTLKIRSTKLEDSAMYFCASRETGSWNTEAFFGQGTRLTVV.

The chain has TRBV5-4 and TRBJ1-1; D is ambiguous. The germline V and J ends were trimmed by 4 bases and 5 bases, with 12 bases remaining between them. Germline V gene lookup returns CDR1 SGHNT and CDR2 YYREEE (reference sequence). There are 13 residues in the CDR3. This CDR3 is CASSPTGNTEAFF. In DNA form, the CDR3 reads TGTGCCAGCAGCCCTACGGGGAATACTGAAGCTTTCTTT.

The CDR3 DNA reads TGTGCCTGGAGAGCCCATGACGAGCAGTACTTC. Its translation is CAWRAHDEQYF. The J gene is TRBJ2-7, the V gene TRBV30; no definite D call. CDR1 GTSNPN and CDR2 SVGIG come from the germline V gene (reference sequence). The V end was cut by 3 bases, the J end by 5 bases, with 8 bases between. The CDR3 covers 11 residues.

J is TRBJ2-5 and V is TRBV10-3, with 8 bases identical to TRBD2. J lost 3 bases, V lost 6 bases, and 3 bases had no gene match. The CDR3 covers 13 residues. Per the germline V gene, CDR1 is ENHRY and CDR2 is SYGVKD. The CDR3 bases are TGTGCCATCAGCCCACTAGCGGAAGAGACCCAGTACTTC. Encoded protein: CAISPLAEETQYF.

V gene TRBV28 combines with J gene TRBJ2-2; 12 bases match TRBD1. Germline CDR1 is MDHEN and CDR2 is SYDVKM. The V segment lost 2 bases and the J segment 10 bases; nucleotides outside the gene matches: 5. The CDR3 sequence is 15 residues long. CDR3 region: CASSLTGTGGAELFF. DNA of the CDR3: TGTGCCAGCAGTTTAACCGGGACAGGGGGCGCGGAGCTGTTTTTT.

V usage is TRBV5-1 and J usage is TRBJ2-3; 8 bases align to TRBD1. Germline CDR1 is SGHRS and CDR2 is YFSETQ. The CDR3 runs to 14 residues. The trim removed 4 bases at V and 5 bases at J, leaving 6 bases unmatched. In DNA form, the CDR3 reads TGCGCCAGCAGCCGAGGACAGGGTCGAGATACGCAGTATTTT. It specifies CASSRGQGRDTQYF.

This rearrangement joins TRBV6-5 to TRBJ1-2, with TRBD1 matching over 9 bases. The CDR3 is 15 residues long. Germline V gives CDR1 MNHEY, CDR2 SVGAGI. V gave up 7 bases and J gave up 1 base; unmatched junction bases: 7. DNA for the CDR3: TGTGCCAGCAAGCCCCGGGACAGGGATAACTATGGCTACACCTTC. This codes for CASKPRDRDNYGYTF.

The CDR3 DNA reads as TGTGCCAGCAGCCTGGGGGGGGAGCAGTACTTC. Encoded protein: CASSLGGEQYF. The V call is TRBV6-6, the J call TRBJ2-7; TRBD2 matches 7 bases. V gave up 6 bases and J gave up 7 bases; unmatched junction bases: 3. Germline CDR1 MNHNY, CDR2 SVGAGI (reference sequence). The CDR3 runs 11 residues.

V is TRBV24-1 and J is TRBJ2-7; TRBD2 is a possible D gene (6 bases). The V and J ends lost 4 bases and 6 bases respectively, with 12 bases between them. Germline V gene sequence: CDR1 KGHDR, CDR2 SFDVKD. The CDR3 is 13 amino acids. The CDR3 sequence is CATSDQTGGEQYF. The CDR3 region has the DNA TGTGCCACCAGTGACCAGACCGGGGGCGAGCAGTACTTC.

CDR3 sequence reads: CASSLGASATNEKLFF. The CDR3 coding sequence is TGTGCCAGCAGCTTAGGGGCAAGTGCAACTAATGAAAAACTGTTTTTT. The gene calls are TRBV11-2 and TRBJ1-4; no clear D. Germline lookup yields CDR1 SGHAT and CDR2 FQNNGV. The V and J ends lost 1 base and 0 bases respectively, with 9 bases between them. CDR3 length equals 16 residues.

The chain has TRBV2 and TRBJ2-5; possible D gene TRBD1, 6 bases. The CDR3 has 14 amino acids. From germline, CDR1 is SNHLY and CDR2 FYNNEI. The V end lost 7 bases, the J end lost 4 bases, and 16 bases lay between the germline ends. The chain's CDR3 is CASTKRDTGETQYF. Written as DNA, the CDR3 is TGTGCCAGCACTAAACGGGACACGGGAGAGACCCAGTACTTC.

The rearrangement links TRBV4-3 to TRBJ2-7; 8 bases agree with TRBD2. J lost 0 bases, V lost 4 bases, and 11 bases had no gene match. Germline loops: CDR1 LGHNA, CDR2 YSLEER. This CDR3 has 17 residues. This CDR3 is CASSLGVAGRSSYEQYF. In DNA form, the CDR3 reads TGCGCCAGCAGCCTTGGAGTAGCGGGGAGGAGCTCCTACGAGCAGTACTTC.

The chain carries TRBV7-2 and TRBJ1-2; D is unclear. The CDR3 has 13 amino acids. V lost 1 base and J lost 1, with 4 bases in between. CDR1 is SGHTA, CDR2 FQGNSA, per germline. The CDR3 nucleotides read TGTGCCAGCAGCTTAGATCTTAACTATGGCTACACCTTC. This sequence encodes CASSLDLNYGYTF. Using reference TRBV7-2 and TRBJ1-2 for the parts outside the CDR3, the full variable domain is GAGVSQSPSNKVTEKGKDVELRCDPISGHTALYWYRQSLGQGLEFLIYFQGNSAPDKSGLPSDRFSAERTGGSVSTLTIQRTQQEDSAVYLCASSLDLNYGYTFGSGTRLTVV.

This sequence joins TRBV2 and TRBJ2-6, with D hard to call. Germline V gene data show CDR1 as SNHLY and CDR2 as FYNNEI. The length of the CDR3 is 13 residues. Between the trimmed V and J ends, which lost 8 bases and 1 base, there was a span of 6 bases. The CDR3 region is CASASSGANVLTF. The CDR3 nucleotides are TGTGCCAGCGCCAGTTCTGGGGCCAACGTCCTGACTTTC. Using reference TRBV2 and TRBJ2-6 for the parts outside the CDR3, the full variable domain is EPEVTQTPSHQVTQMGQEVILRCVPISNHLYFYWYRQILGQKVEFLVSFYNNEISEKSEIFDDQFSVERPDGSNFTLKIRSTKLEDSAMYFCASASSGANVLTFGAGSRLTVL.